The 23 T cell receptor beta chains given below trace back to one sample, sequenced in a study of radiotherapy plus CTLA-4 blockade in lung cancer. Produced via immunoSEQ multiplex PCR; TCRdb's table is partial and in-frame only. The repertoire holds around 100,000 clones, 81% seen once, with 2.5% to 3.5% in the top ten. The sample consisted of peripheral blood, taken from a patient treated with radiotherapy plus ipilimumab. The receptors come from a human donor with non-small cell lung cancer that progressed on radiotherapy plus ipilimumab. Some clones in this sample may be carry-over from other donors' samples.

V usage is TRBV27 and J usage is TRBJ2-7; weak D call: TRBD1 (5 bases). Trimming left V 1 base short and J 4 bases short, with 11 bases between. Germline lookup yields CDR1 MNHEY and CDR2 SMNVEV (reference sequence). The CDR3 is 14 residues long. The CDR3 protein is CASSLLGHGYEQYF. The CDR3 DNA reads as TGTGCCAGCAGTTTATTGGGGCATGGTTACGAGCAGTACTTC.

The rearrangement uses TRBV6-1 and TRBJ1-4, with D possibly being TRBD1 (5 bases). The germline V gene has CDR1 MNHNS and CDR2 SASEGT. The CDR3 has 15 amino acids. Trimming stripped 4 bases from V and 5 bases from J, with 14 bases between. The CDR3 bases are TGTGCCAGCAGTGCTATGAACAGGATAAATGAAAAACTGTTTTTT. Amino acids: CASSAMNRINEKLFF.

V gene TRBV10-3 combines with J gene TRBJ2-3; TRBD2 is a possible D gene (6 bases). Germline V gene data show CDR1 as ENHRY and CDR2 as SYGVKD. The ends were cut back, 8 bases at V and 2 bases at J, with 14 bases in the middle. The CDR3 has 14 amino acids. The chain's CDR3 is CAIALGGDTDTQYF. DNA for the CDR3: TGTGCCATCGCCCTGGGGGGAGACACAGATACGCAGTATTTT.

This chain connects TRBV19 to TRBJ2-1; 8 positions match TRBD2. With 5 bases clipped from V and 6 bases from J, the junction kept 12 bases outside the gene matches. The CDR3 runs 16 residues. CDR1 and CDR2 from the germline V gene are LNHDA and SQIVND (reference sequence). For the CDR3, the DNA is TGTGCCAGTAGTCGGGCGGGGGGCGTGTTTTCCAATGAGCAGTTCTTC. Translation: CASSRAGGVFSNEQFF.

The CDR3 sequence is CASSPGPPVTEAFF. In DNA form, the CDR3 reads TGTGCCAGCAGCCCAGGGCCTCCGGTAACTGAAGCTTTCTTT. This chain uses TRBV11-3 with TRBJ1-1; D perhaps matches TRBD1 (5 bases). Trimming left V 5 bases short and J 5 bases short, with 15 bases between. Germline V gene sequence: CDR1 SGHNT, CDR2 YENEEA. The CDR3 totals 14 residues.

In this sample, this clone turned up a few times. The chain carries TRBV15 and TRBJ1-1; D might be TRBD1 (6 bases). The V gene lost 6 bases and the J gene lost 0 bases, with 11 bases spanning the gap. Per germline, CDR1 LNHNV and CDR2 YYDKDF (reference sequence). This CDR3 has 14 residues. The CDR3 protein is CATRKDRMNTEAFF. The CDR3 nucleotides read TGTGCCACCAGGAAAGACAGGATGAACACTGAAGCTTTCTTT.

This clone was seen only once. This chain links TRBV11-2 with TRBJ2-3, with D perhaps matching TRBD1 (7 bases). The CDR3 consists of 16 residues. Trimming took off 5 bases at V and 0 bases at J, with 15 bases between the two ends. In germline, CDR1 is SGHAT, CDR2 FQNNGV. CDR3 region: CASSGGTDLSTDTQYF. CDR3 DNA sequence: TGTGCCAGCAGCGGGGGGACAGATCTTAGCACAGATACGCAGTATTTT.

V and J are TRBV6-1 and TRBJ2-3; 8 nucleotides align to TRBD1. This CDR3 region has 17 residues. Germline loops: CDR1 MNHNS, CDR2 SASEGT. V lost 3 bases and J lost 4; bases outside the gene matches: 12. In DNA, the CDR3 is TGTGCCAGCAGTGAGATTACAGGGGGAAATCGGGCAGATACGCAGTATTTT. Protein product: CASSEITGGNRADTQYF.

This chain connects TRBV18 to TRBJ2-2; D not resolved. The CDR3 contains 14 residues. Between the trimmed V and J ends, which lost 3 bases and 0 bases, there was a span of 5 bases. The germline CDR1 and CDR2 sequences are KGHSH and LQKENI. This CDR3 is CASSPSANTGELFF. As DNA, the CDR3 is TGTGCCAGCTCACCGAGCGCGAACACCGGGGAGCTGTTTTTT.

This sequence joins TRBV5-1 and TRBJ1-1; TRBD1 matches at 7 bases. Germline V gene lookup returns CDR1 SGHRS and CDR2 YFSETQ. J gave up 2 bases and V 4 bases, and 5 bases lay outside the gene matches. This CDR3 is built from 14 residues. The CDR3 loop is CASSGDSTNTEAFF. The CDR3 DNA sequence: TGCGCCAGCAGCGGGGACAGTACCAACACTGAAGCTTTCTTT.

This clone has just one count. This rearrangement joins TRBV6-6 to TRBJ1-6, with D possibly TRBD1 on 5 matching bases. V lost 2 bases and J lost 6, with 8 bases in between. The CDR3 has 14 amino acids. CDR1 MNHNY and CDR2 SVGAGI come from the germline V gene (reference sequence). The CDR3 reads CASSYEGINSPLHF. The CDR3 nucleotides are TGTGCCAGCAGTTACGAGGGGATTAATTCACCCCTCCACTTT.

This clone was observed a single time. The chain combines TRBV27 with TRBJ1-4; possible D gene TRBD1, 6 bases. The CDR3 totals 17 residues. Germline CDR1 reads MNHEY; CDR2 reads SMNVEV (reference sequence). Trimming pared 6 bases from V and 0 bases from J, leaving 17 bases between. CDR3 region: CASSPRGGPATNEKLFF. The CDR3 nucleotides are TGTGCCAGCAGCCCCCGAGGGGGGCCCGCAACTAATGAAAAACTGTTTTTT.

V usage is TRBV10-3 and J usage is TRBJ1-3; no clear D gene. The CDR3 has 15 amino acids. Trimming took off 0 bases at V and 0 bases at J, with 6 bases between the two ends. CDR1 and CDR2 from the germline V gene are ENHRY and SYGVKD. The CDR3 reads CAISESKLSGNTIYF. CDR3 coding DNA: TGTGCCATCAGTGAGTCTAAACTCTCTGGAAACACCATATATTTT.

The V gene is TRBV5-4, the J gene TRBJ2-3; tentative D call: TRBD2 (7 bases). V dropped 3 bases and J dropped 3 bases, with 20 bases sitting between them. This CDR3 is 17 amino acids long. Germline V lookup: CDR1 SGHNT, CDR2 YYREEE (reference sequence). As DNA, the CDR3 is TGTGCCAGCAGCTCAGGGTATGGGGGGGCCTTGACAGATACGCAGTATTTT. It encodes CASSSGYGGALTDTQYF. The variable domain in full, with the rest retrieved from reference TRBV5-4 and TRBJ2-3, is ETGVTQSPTHLIKTRGQQVTLRCSSQSGHNTVSWYQQALGQGPQFIFQYYREEENGRGNFPPRFSGLQFPNYSSELNVNALELDDSALYLCASSSGYGGALTDTQYFGPGTRLTVL.

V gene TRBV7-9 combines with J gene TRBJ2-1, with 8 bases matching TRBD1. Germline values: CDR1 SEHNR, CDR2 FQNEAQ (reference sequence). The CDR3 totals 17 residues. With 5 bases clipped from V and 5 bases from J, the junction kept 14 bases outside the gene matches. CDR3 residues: CASSTNYRDRYNNEQFF. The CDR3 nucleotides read TGTGCCAGCAGCACAAATTACCGGGACAGGTACAACAATGAGCAGTTCTTC.

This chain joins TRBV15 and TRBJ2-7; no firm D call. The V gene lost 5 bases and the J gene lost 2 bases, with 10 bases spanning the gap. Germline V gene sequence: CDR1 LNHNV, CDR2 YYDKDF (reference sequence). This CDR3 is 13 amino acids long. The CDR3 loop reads CATSPERAYEQYF. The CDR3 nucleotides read TGTGCCACCAGCCCAGAACGCGCCTACGAGCAGTACTTC.

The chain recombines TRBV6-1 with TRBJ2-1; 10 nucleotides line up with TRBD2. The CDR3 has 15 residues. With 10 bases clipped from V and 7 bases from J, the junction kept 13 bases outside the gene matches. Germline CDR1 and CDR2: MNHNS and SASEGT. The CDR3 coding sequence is TGTGCCACCAGGGGCTTAGCGGGGGGAAAGAATGAGCAGTTCTTC. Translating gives CATRGLAGGKNEQFF.

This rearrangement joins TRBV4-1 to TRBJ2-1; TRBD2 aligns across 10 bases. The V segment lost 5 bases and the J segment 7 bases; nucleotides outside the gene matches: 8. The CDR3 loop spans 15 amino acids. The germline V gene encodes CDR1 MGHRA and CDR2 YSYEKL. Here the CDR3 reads CASSSERGGLNEQFF. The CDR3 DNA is TGCGCCAGCAGCTCTGAGCGGGGGGGCCTAAATGAGCAGTTCTTC.

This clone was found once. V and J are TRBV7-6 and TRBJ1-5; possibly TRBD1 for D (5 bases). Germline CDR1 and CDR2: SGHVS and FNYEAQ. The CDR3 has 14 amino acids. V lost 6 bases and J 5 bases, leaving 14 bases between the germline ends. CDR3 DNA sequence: TGTGCCAGCAGTGAAGGGACGGGGGATCAGCCCCAGCATTTT. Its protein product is CASSEGTGDQPQHF.

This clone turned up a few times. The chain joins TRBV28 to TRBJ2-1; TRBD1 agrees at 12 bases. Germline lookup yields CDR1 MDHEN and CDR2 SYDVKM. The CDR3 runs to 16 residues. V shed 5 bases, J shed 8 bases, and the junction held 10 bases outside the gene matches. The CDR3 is CASSPPGTGGLYEQFF. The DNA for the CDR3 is TGTGCCAGCAGTCCACCCGGGACAGGGGGCTTGTATGAGCAGTTCTTC.

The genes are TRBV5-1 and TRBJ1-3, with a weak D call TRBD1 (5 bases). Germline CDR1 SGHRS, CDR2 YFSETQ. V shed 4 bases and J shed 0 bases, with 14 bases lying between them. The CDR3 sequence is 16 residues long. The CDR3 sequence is CASSREQASSGNTIYF. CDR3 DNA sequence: TGCGCCAGCAGCAGGGAACAGGCCTCCTCTGGAAACACCATATATTTT.

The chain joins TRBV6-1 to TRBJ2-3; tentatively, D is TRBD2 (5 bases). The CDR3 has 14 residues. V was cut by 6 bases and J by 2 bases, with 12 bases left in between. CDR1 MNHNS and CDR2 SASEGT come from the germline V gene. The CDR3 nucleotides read TGTGCCAGCAGCTGGACTGAAATCACAGATACGCAGTATTTT. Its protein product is CASSWTEITDTQYF.

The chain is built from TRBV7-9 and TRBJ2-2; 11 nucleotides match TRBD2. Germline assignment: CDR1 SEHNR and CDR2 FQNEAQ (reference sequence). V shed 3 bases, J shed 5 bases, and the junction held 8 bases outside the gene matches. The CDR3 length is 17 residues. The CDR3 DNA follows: TGTGCCAGCAGCTTTTCAACTAGCGGGGGTGTAACCGGGGAGCTGTTTTTT. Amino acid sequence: CASSFSTSGGVTGELFF.